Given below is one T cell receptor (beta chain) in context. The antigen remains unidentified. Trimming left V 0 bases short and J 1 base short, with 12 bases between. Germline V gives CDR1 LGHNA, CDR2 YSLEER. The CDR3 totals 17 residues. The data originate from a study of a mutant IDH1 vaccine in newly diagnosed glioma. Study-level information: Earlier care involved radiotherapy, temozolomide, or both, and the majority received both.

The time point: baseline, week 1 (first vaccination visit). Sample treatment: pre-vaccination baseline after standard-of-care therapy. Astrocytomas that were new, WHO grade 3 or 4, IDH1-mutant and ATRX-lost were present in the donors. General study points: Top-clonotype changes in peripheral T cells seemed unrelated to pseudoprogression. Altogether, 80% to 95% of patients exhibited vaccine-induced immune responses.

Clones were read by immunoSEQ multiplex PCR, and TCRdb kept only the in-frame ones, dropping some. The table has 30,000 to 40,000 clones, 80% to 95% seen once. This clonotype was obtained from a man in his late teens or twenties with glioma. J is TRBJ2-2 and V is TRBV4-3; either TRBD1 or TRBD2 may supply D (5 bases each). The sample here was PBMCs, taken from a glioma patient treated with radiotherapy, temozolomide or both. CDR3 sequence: CASSQERGRVNTGELFF. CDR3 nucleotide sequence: TGCGCCAGCAGCCAAGAGAGGGGCCGGGTGAACACCGGGGAGCTGTTTTTT.